Listed below are T cell receptor beta chains from one sample, sequenced in a study of cytomegalovirus exposure and HLA in healthy donors. Clones were read by immunoSEQ multiplex PCR, and TCRdb kept only the in-frame ones, dropping some. Of tens of thousands of clones detected, about 80% appear once; the ten largest clones hold around 3%. Sequencing used PBMCs. The receptors here all came from a man in his fifties or sixties in good health and CMV-seropositive. Both conserved end residues are part of each CDR3. The order of the fields is D gene, J gene, clone size, V gene, CDR3 protein, CDR3 DNA. The D gene is left open where the match is weak. For some rows the clone size is stated as once, few or many, or as a class when expanded; others skip it.

d_call: .
j_call: TRBJ1-1
clone_size: .
v_call: TRBV19
cdr3_aa: CASSSSTNTEAFF
cdr3_nt: TGTGCCAGTAGTTCCAGTACGAACACTGAAGCTTTCTTT

d_call: TRBD2
j_call: TRBJ2-7
clone_size: .
v_call: TRBV4-2
cdr3_aa: CASSQGSGSSYEQYF
cdr3_nt: TGTGCCAGCAGCCAAGGGAGCGGGAGCTCCTACGAGCAGTACTTC

d_call: .
j_call: TRBJ2-7
clone_size: few
v_call: TRBV18
cdr3_aa: CASSPPDSYEQYF
cdr3_nt: TGTGCCAGCTCACCTCCAGACTCCTACGAGCAGTACTTC

d_call: TRBD1
j_call: TRBJ1-2
clone_size: .
v_call: TRBV9
cdr3_aa: CASSVGDSIYGYTF
cdr3_nt: TGTGCCAGCAGCGTAGGGGACAGCATCTATGGCTACACCTTC

d_call: .
j_call: TRBJ2-1
clone_size: .
v_call: TRBV7-6
cdr3_aa: CASSFSIESRRGSSYNEQFF
cdr3_nt: TGTGCCAGCAGCTTCTCGATAGAGTCGAGGCGTGGAAGCTCCTACAATGAGCAGTTCTTC

d_call: TRBD1
j_call: TRBJ2-5
clone_size: .
v_call: TRBV27
cdr3_aa: CANDRGERGETQYF
cdr3_nt: TGTGCCAACGACAGGGGGGAGAGGGGAGAGACCCAGTACTTC

d_call: TRBD2
j_call: TRBJ2-2
clone_size: .
v_call: TRBV7-6
cdr3_aa: CASSLVYGRAATNTGELFF
cdr3_nt: TGTGCCAGCAGCTTAGTATACGGGAGGGCCGCCACGAACACCGGGGAGCTGTTTTTT

d_call: .
j_call: TRBJ1-1
clone_size: .
v_call: TRBV30
cdr3_aa: CAWRKQGSSYMNTEAFF
cdr3_nt: TGTGCCTGGAGAAAACAGGGATCGTCTTACATGAACACTGAAGCTTTCTTT

d_call: .
j_call: TRBJ2-3
clone_size: few
v_call: TRBV9
cdr3_aa: CASSPSGTYSSTDTQYF
cdr3_nt: TGTGCCAGCAGCCCCTCTGGGACTTACTCTAGCACAGATACGCAGTATTTT

d_call: .
j_call: TRBJ2-7
clone_size: once
v_call: TRBV5-1
cdr3_aa: CASSLGTPYEQYF
cdr3_nt: TGCGCCAGCAGCCTCGGGACACCTTACGAGCAGTACTTC

d_call: .
j_call: TRBJ1-1
clone_size: once
v_call: TRBV6-1
cdr3_aa: CATILGNTEAFF
cdr3_nt: TGTGCCACCATACTCGGGAACACTGAAGCTTTCTTT

d_call: TRBD2
j_call: TRBJ2-7
clone_size: .
v_call: TRBV28
cdr3_aa: CASSPIGLGYEQYF
cdr3_nt: TGTGCCAGCAGCCCGATCGGACTAGGGTACGAGCAGTACTTC

d_call: TRBD1
j_call: TRBJ1-5
clone_size: few
v_call: TRBV29-1
cdr3_aa: CSVNRGISQPQHF
cdr3_nt: TGCAGCGTTAACAGGGGTATAAGTCAGCCCCAGCATTTT

d_call: .
j_call: TRBJ1-6
clone_size: few
v_call: TRBV7-9
cdr3_aa: CASSAQGFQSPLHF
cdr3_nt: TGTGCCAGCAGCGCACAGGGATTCCAATCACCCCTCCACTTT

d_call: .
j_call: TRBJ2-2
clone_size: .
v_call: TRBV19
cdr3_aa: CASKRAGTTGELFF
cdr3_nt: TGTGCCAGTAAGAGGGCGGGAACCACCGGGGAGCTGTTTTTT

d_call: .
j_call: TRBJ2-1
clone_size: .
v_call: TRBV5-1
cdr3_aa: CASSLTGLSYNEQFF
cdr3_nt: TGCGCCAGCAGCCTTACAGGGCTTTCCTACAATGAGCAGTTCTTC

d_call: TRBD2
j_call: TRBJ2-7
clone_size: .
v_call: TRBV2
cdr3_aa: CASQQAGGRYEQYF
cdr3_nt: TGTGCCAGCCAGCAAGCGGGGGGGCGGTACGAGCAGTACTTC

d_call: TRBD1
j_call: TRBJ2-3
clone_size: .
v_call: TRBV2
cdr3_aa: CASSAPRDSLTDTQYF
cdr3_nt: TGTGCCAGCAGTGCCCCCCGGGACAGCCTCACAGATACGCAGTATTTT

d_call: TRBD1
j_call: TRBJ2-2
clone_size: .
v_call: TRBV4-3
cdr3_aa: CASSQMGTGSGELFF
cdr3_nt: TGCGCCAGCAGCCAAATGGGGACAGGGTCCGGGGAGCTGTTTTTT

d_call: .
j_call: TRBJ2-3
clone_size: .
v_call: TRBV7-2
cdr3_aa: CASSLGVHADTQYF
cdr3_nt: TGTGCCAGCAGCTTAGGCGTGCATGCAGATACGCAGTATTTT

d_call: .
j_call: TRBJ2-1
clone_size: .
v_call: TRBV7-6
cdr3_aa: CASSLDSNFEQFF
cdr3_nt: TGTGCCAGCAGCTTAGACTCAAACTTTGAGCAGTTCTTC

d_call: TRBD1
j_call: TRBJ1-2
clone_size: few
v_call: TRBV27
cdr3_aa: CASSFGTGIGYTF
cdr3_nt: TGTGCCAGCAGTTTCGGGACAGGGATAGGCTACACCTTC

d_call: TRBD1
j_call: TRBJ1-2
clone_size: .
v_call: TRBV6-5
cdr3_aa: CAREGQGRSNYGYTF
cdr3_nt: TGTGCCAGAGAAGGACAGGGAAGAAGTAACTATGGCTACACCTTC

d_call: TRBD1
j_call: TRBJ2-7
clone_size: .
v_call: TRBV7-9
cdr3_aa: CSSSLGGPSSYEQYF
cdr3_nt: TGTTCCAGCAGCTTAGGGGGCCCAAGCTCCTACGAGCAGTACTTC

d_call: TRBD2
j_call: TRBJ2-7
clone_size: .
v_call: TRBV9
cdr3_aa: CASSRTSGSYEQYF
cdr3_nt: TGTGCCAGCAGCCGGACTAGCGGGTCCTACGAGCAGTACTTC

d_call: TRBD1
j_call: TRBJ2-6
clone_size: .
v_call: TRBV18
cdr3_aa: CASRLTGGKGANGLTF
cdr3_nt: TGTGCCAGCCGCCTAACAGGGGGAAAGGGGGCCAACGGCCTGACTTTC

d_call: TRBD2
j_call: TRBJ2-7
clone_size: .
v_call: TRBV10-3
cdr3_aa: CAIRQSLAGAGEQYF
cdr3_nt: TGTGCCATCAGACAGAGCTTAGCGGGAGCTGGCGAGCAGTACTTC

d_call: TRBD2
j_call: TRBJ2-1
clone_size: .
v_call: TRBV29-1
cdr3_aa: CSVEDPQASGRVYNEQFF
cdr3_nt: TGCAGCGTTGAGGATCCTCAAGCTAGCGGGAGGGTCTACAATGAGCAGTTCTTC

d_call: .
j_call: TRBJ2-5
clone_size: once
v_call: TRBV4-1
cdr3_aa: CASSRRPGAWDQETQYF
cdr3_nt: TGCGCCAGCAGCCGAAGACCGGGAGCGTGGGATCAAGAGACCCAGTACTTC

d_call: .
j_call: TRBJ1-1
clone_size: .
v_call: TRBV7-2
cdr3_aa: CASSLVMGRWTEAFF
cdr3_nt: TGTGCCAGCAGCTTAGTGATGGGGAGGTGGACTGAAGCTTTCTTT

d_call: .
j_call: TRBJ1-5
clone_size: .
v_call: TRBV19
cdr3_aa: CASREGGTPQHF
cdr3_nt: TGTGCCAGTAGAGAGGGGGGGACTCCACAGCATTTT

d_call: .
j_call: TRBJ2-1
clone_size: once
v_call: TRBV11-2
cdr3_aa: CASSVRRGDYNEQFF
cdr3_nt: TGTGCCAGCAGCGTCAGACGCGGAGATTACAATGAGCAGTTCTTC

d_call: TRBD1
j_call: TRBJ2-3
clone_size: .
v_call: TRBV29-1
cdr3_aa: CSQTGGSTDTQYF
cdr3_nt: TGCAGCCAGACAGGGGGGAGCACAGATACGCAGTATTTT

d_call: .
j_call: TRBJ2-7
clone_size: .
v_call: TRBV21-1
cdr3_aa: CASSKENTSGCTYEQYF
cdr3_nt: TGTGCCAGCAGCAAAGAAAACACTAGCGGGTGTACCTACGAGCAGTACTTC

d_call: TRBD1
j_call: TRBJ2-6
clone_size: .
v_call: TRBV2
cdr3_aa: CASSGETGAGANVLTF
cdr3_nt: TGTGCCAGCAGTGGGGAGACAGGGGCTGGGGCCAACGTCCTGACTTTC

d_call: TRBD1
j_call: TRBJ2-2
clone_size: .
v_call: TRBV18
cdr3_aa: CASSPPSRTGAGELFF
cdr3_nt: TGTGCCAGCTCACCACCTTCCCGGACAGGGGCCGGGGAGCTGTTTTTT

d_call: .
j_call: TRBJ1-3
clone_size: .
v_call: TRBV19
cdr3_aa: CASSIGPGNSGNTIYF
cdr3_nt: TGTGCCAGTAGTATAGGCCCGGGGAACTCTGGAAACACCATATATTTT

d_call: .
j_call: TRBJ1-1
clone_size: once
v_call: TRBV27
cdr3_aa: CASSLSVNTEAFF
cdr3_nt: TGTGCCAGCAGTTTATCCGTGAACACTGAAGCTTTCTTT

d_call: TRBD2
j_call: TRBJ2-7
clone_size: .
v_call: TRBV2
cdr3_aa: CASREWGGHEQYF
cdr3_nt: TGTGCCAGCCGAGAATGGGGAGGGCACGAGCAGTACTTC

d_call: .
j_call: TRBJ2-7
clone_size: once
v_call: TRBV1
cdr3_aa: CTSSHRRVSSGSRYEQYF
cdr3_nt: TGCACCAGCAGCCATCGAAGGGTTTCTAGCGGGAGTCGGTACGAGCAGTACTTC

d_call: .
j_call: TRBJ2-1
clone_size: .
v_call: TRBV10-3
cdr3_aa: CAISESDYPSLFF
cdr3_nt: TGTGCCATCAGTGAGTCGGACTACCCGTCGCTGTTCTTC

d_call: .
j_call: TRBJ1-3
clone_size: .
v_call: TRBV14
cdr3_aa: CASSPRTAESSGNTIYF
cdr3_nt: TGTGCCAGCAGCCCCAGGACAGCCGAAAGCTCTGGAAACACCATATATTTT